This entry is about one T cell receptor (beta chain). Its antigen is unknown. Base qualities were left out, and no much larger clone turns up one base away. The sample belongs to a study of blood T cell repertoires in COVID-19 (dated by TCRdb to 2020 to 2022). Broadly, across the study: The collaborator samples originated in the United States, Italy and Spain and spanned the acute and convalescent phases of COVID-19. The material from the prospective study consisted of cDNA or gDNA derived from T cells, B-cell-depleted T cells, or PBMCs. Deeply sampled blood TCRbeta repertoires from subjects exposed to, actively infected with, or recovered from COVID-19 were included in the dataset. The repertoires were made available in a free public database intended to serve as a resource for research on the immune response to SARS-CoV-2. Samples were obtained from the ongoing ImmuneRACE study (first 160 participants) and from over 1,000 subjects provided by 6 global collaborators. Nearly every sample came with metadata listing a de-identified subject ID, COVID-19 status, age in years and sex. Where available, HLA class I and class II types were obtained from metadata supplied by the sample provider rather than from assay-based typing. Beyond this particular receptor, the publication reports: The amount of clinical and demographic metadata varied by source and participant and was provided uncurated.

CDR1 and CDR2, per the germline V gene, are SGHRS and YFSETQ. From cysteine to phenylalanine, the CDR3 is 14 amino acids long. The read is trimmed to its CDR3 DNA, 42 bases read in frame from base 1. The V end loses 6 bases and the J end loses 7 bases, and a stretch of 19 bases separates them. The collaborating institutions used their own protocols to collect whole blood in K2EDTA tubes. For TCRbeta analysis, collaborator samples were shipped as frozen whole blood, as isolated PBMCs, or as DNA extracted from either sample type. The immunoSEQ Assay, a bias-controlled multiplex PCR, was used to amplify TCRbeta CDR3 regions from genomic DNA. As for the original processing: The number of nucleated cells in each sample was estimated from the amplification of reference gene primers within the assay. To quantify the absolute abundance of each unique TCRbeta CDR3 rearrangement, sequence reads were collapsed and filtered. For each sample, productive Simpson clonality was calculated as the square root of Simpson's diversity index over productive rearrangements. Sourced from immuneACCESS, this table was stored by TCRdb with only in-frame sequences that have V and J called. A share of the clones is absent; for the studies checked, an unresolved V gene accounts for under half, and the remainder has no known explanation. Clone size and the V and J calls come from that table; the DNA yielded D and trimming. A total of about 190,000 clones appear in this sample, around 80% of them only once. The biggest ten clones account for 20% of the sample.

This chain joins TRBV5-1 to TRBJ2-5; D gene: possibly TRBD2, on 6 matching bases. The sequencing sample was made of peripheral blood. This clonotype was sampled from a human donor in a cohort sampled during active COVID-19. The CDR3 has the sequence CASKLAVSEGTQYF. The sequence in DNA is TGCGCCAGCAAACTAGCCGTCTCCGAGGGGACCCAGTACTTC.